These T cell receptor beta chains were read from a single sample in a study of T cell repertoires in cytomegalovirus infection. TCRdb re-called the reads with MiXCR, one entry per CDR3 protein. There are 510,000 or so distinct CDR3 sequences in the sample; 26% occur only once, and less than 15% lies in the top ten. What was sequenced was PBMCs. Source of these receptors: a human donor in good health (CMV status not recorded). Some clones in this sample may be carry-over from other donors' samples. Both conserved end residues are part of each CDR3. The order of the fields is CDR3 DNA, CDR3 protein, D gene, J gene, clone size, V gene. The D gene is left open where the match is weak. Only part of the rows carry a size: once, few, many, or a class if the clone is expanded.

cdr3_nt: TGTGCCAGCAGCCAACCCGGGACAGGGAATTCACCCCTCCACTTT
cdr3_aa: CASSQPGTGNSPLHF
d_call: TRBD1
j_call: TRBJ1-6
clone_size: -
v_call: TRBV7-2

cdr3_nt: TGTGCCAGTAGTATAGACAAAATAACACCAGTCGGCTACACCTTC
cdr3_aa: CASSIDKITPVGYTF
d_call: -
j_call: TRBJ1-2
clone_size: -
v_call: TRBV19

cdr3_nt: TGTGCCAGCAGTGAAGGGACGAGGGCCAACGTCCTGACTTTC
cdr3_aa: CASSEGTRANVLTF
d_call: -
j_call: TRBJ2-6
clone_size: -
v_call: TRBV2

cdr3_nt: TGTGCCAGTAGTATAAACCCGAGTCCCTACGAGCAGTACTTC
cdr3_aa: CASSINPSPYEQYF
d_call: -
j_call: TRBJ2-7
clone_size: few
v_call: TRBV19

cdr3_nt: TGTGCCAGCACTGGGACAGGGGGCTTTCAGCCCCAGCATTTT
cdr3_aa: CASTGTGGFQPQHF
d_call: TRBD1
j_call: TRBJ1-5
clone_size: -
v_call: TRBV6-6

cdr3_nt: TGTGCCAGCAGGACTAGCGTCGACGGGGAGCTGTTTTTT
cdr3_aa: CASRTSVDGELFF
d_call: TRBD2
j_call: TRBJ2-2
clone_size: -
v_call: TRBV2

cdr3_nt: TGTGCCACCGCGTGGGGCGGAGGTTACAATGAGCAGTTCTTC
cdr3_aa: CATAWGGGYNEQFF
d_call: -
j_call: TRBJ2-1
clone_size: many
v_call: TRBV6-1

cdr3_nt: TGTGCCAGCAGCCCATCGGGGGAAACTGAAGCTTTCTTT
cdr3_aa: CASSPSGETEAFF
d_call: -
j_call: TRBJ1-1
clone_size: few
v_call: TRBV14

cdr3_nt: TGTGCCAGTCCCGGGACTAATCACCAAAATGAGCAGTTCTTC
cdr3_aa: CASPGTNHQNEQFF
d_call: TRBD2
j_call: TRBJ2-1
clone_size: -
v_call: TRBV27

cdr3_nt: TGTGCCAGCAGTAATTTACAAGCTGGGGCCAACGTCCTGACTTTC
cdr3_aa: CASSNLQAGANVLTF
d_call: -
j_call: TRBJ2-6
clone_size: -
v_call: TRBV11-2

cdr3_nt: TGTGCCAGCACCTATTACCAGAGGAATGAAGAGACCCAGTACTTC
cdr3_aa: CASTYYQRNEETQYF
d_call: -
j_call: TRBJ2-5
clone_size: many
v_call: TRBV12-3/TRBV12-4

cdr3_nt: TGTGCCAGCAGCCCAGGACAGGGGGCCACTGAAGCTTTCTTT
cdr3_aa: CASSPGQGATEAFF
d_call: TRBD1
j_call: TRBJ1-1
clone_size: many
v_call: TRBV7-2

cdr3_nt: TGTGCCAGCAGCTTAGAACCTCCGGATAGCAATCAGCCCCAGCATTTT
cdr3_aa: CASSLEPPDSNQPQHF
d_call: -
j_call: TRBJ1-5
clone_size: -
v_call: TRBV7-8

cdr3_nt: TGTGCTAGTGGCCGCACGACAGGTCAAGAGACCCAGTACTTC
cdr3_aa: CASGRTTGQETQYF
d_call: -
j_call: TRBJ2-5
clone_size: few
v_call: TRBV12-5

cdr3_nt: TGTGCCAGCCCCGGGAGAGGCAATGAGCAGTTCTTC
cdr3_aa: CASPGRGNEQFF
d_call: -
j_call: TRBJ2-1
clone_size: many
v_call: TRBV7-9

cdr3_nt: TGTGCCAGCAGTGAAGTGGCGGGAGGGCCGGCTGAGCAGTTCTTC
cdr3_aa: CASSEVAGGPAEQFF
d_call: TRBD2
j_call: TRBJ2-1
clone_size: few
v_call: TRBV6-4

cdr3_nt: TGTGCCAGTACCCCATGGACAGGGTCGAACACTGAAGCTTTCTTT
cdr3_aa: CASTPWTGSNTEAFF
d_call: TRBD1
j_call: TRBJ1-1
clone_size: -
v_call: TRBV19

cdr3_nt: TGTGCCAGCCATTGGCGGGACCAAGAGACCCAGTACTTC
cdr3_aa: CASHWRDQETQYF
d_call: -
j_call: TRBJ2-5
clone_size: few
v_call: TRBV6-2/TRBV6-3

cdr3_nt: TGTGCCAGCAGAGAAGAGACAGTCAATAATCAGCCCCAGCATTTT
cdr3_aa: CASREETVNNQPQHF
d_call: -
j_call: TRBJ1-5
clone_size: -
v_call: TRBV28

cdr3_nt: TGCAGCGTTGAAGAAGGAGCCAGGGGAAGTCAAGAGACCCAGTACTTC
cdr3_aa: CSVEEGARGSQETQYF
d_call: -
j_call: TRBJ2-5
clone_size: many
v_call: TRBV29-1

cdr3_nt: TGCGCCAGCAGCCAAGTTAACAATGAGCAGTTCTTC
cdr3_aa: CASSQVNNEQFF
d_call: -
j_call: TRBJ2-1
clone_size: many
v_call: TRBV4-1

cdr3_nt: TGTGCCAGCAGCTTATCTAGCGGGAGGGCCATGAATGAGCAGTTCTTC
cdr3_aa: CASSLSSGRAMNEQFF
d_call: TRBD2
j_call: TRBJ2-1
clone_size: -
v_call: TRBV7-2

cdr3_nt: TGCGCCAGCAGCGAACACACTGAAGCTTTCTTT
cdr3_aa: CASSEHTEAFF
d_call: -
j_call: TRBJ1-1
clone_size: -
v_call: TRBV4-1

cdr3_nt: TGTGCCACCAGCAGAGATCGTTATGGGGCAGAGGGATACGGCTACACCTTC
cdr3_aa: CATSRDRYGAEGYGYTF
d_call: -
j_call: TRBJ1-2
clone_size: -
v_call: TRBV15

cdr3_nt: TGTGCCAGCAGTCGCGAGGGTGGACTAGCGGGAGTAACAGATACGCAGTATTTT
cdr3_aa: CASSREGGLAGVTDTQYF
d_call: TRBD2
j_call: TRBJ2-3
clone_size: few
v_call: TRBV6-2/TRBV6-3

cdr3_nt: TGTGCTAGCAGCCCTGGACTAGCGGGAGGGAGGGATGAGCAGTTCTTC
cdr3_aa: CASSPGLAGGRDEQFF
d_call: TRBD2
j_call: TRBJ2-1
clone_size: many
v_call: TRBV7-6

cdr3_nt: TGTGCCAGCAGCTTAGAGGGACTAGCGGGAGACAACAATGAGCAGTTCTTC
cdr3_aa: CASSLEGLAGDNNEQFF
d_call: TRBD2
j_call: TRBJ2-1
clone_size: -
v_call: TRBV11-2

cdr3_nt: TGTGCCAGCAGCTCGACAGGGAGCGAGCAGTACTTC
cdr3_aa: CASSSTGSEQYF
d_call: TRBD1
j_call: TRBJ2-7
clone_size: many
v_call: TRBV7-2

cdr3_nt: TGTGCCAGCAGCTTAGGCGTAAGCCGGATGAACACTGAAGCTTTCTTT
cdr3_aa: CASSLGVSRMNTEAFF
d_call: -
j_call: TRBJ1-1
clone_size: -
v_call: TRBV7-8

cdr3_nt: TGTGCCAGCGCCGGGAGTACTGAAGCTTTCTTT
cdr3_aa: CASAGSTEAFF
d_call: -
j_call: TRBJ1-1
clone_size: -
v_call: TRBV6-5

cdr3_nt: TGCGCCAGCAGCCAGAGCGGGGGCTCCTACAATGAGCAGTTCTTC
cdr3_aa: CASSQSGGSYNEQFF
d_call: TRBD2
j_call: TRBJ2-1
clone_size: few
v_call: TRBV4-1

cdr3_nt: TGTGCCAGCAGTTTCCACCTCGACAGGGGGTCCTACGAGCAGTACTTC
cdr3_aa: CASSFHLDRGSYEQYF
d_call: TRBD1
j_call: TRBJ2-7
clone_size: -
v_call: TRBV28

cdr3_nt: TGTGCCAGCAGGACAGGGAGCACTGAAGCTTTCTTT
cdr3_aa: CASRTGSTEAFF
d_call: TRBD1
j_call: TRBJ1-1
clone_size: -
v_call: TRBV28